This entry describes one T cell receptor (beta chain). There is no known antigen for this receptor. No qualities accompany the bases; no much larger clone lies one base away. The sample's treatment or condition, from its label and the paper: allogeneic hematopoietic cell transplantation with graft depleted of TCRalphabeta T cells and CD19 B cells. Transplant recipients were children who received TCRalphabeta/CD19-depleted allogeneic hematopoietic cell grafts. These data belong to a study of T-cell reconstitution after alpha-beta-depleted transplantation in children (dated by TCRdb to 2016 to 2017). Describing the broader study: Using TCR repertoire profiling, the study followed T-cell immune reconstitution in a quantitative way in children after TCRalphabeta/CD19-depleted allogeneic hematopoietic cell transplantation.

What the research found in general, with its limitations: Over the following months the frequencies of hyperexpanded clones went down, and after one year T-cell counts and TCRbeta diversity were mostly credited to newly produced T cells. In some patients, the high TCRbeta diversity seen at day 60 was put down to recipient T cells and intrathymic progenitors that had survived conditioning. The apparently early alphabetaT-cell count recovery about two months after transplant was reportedly dependent on only several hundred rapidly expanded clones derived from non-depleted graft cells.

The method was PCR. Sequencing used an Illumina HiSeq 2500. TCR libraries were prepared with molecular barcoding, using unique molecular identifiers to normalize TCRbeta repertoire quantification. TCRdb reworked the public reads: Q25 trimming with fastp, MiXCR clone assembly, productive beta chains retained. One record per CDR3 amino acid sequence lists the most common genes and DNA. This sample holds a few hundred thousand distinct CDR3 sequences; 25% to 30% were observed only once. Approximately 33% of the sample is held by the ten biggest clonotypes. Trimming costs V 0 bases and J 1 base, and their ends lie 12 bases apart. The germline V gene provides CDR1 MNHEY and CDR2 SVGAGI. Reading from cysteine to phenylalanine, the CDR3 counts 16 amino acids. Only CDR3 DNA remains: 48 bases, in frame from the first base.

The sample here was PBMCs, taken before TCRalphabeta/CD19-depleted stem cell transplant. This receptor was taken from a boy in the first two years of life with Wiskott-Aldrich syndrome, due to receive a stem cell transplant. Rearrangement joined TRBV6-5 to TRBJ1-1; TRBD1 is perhaps the D gene, given 5 matching bases. CDR3 protein: CASSYSWRRGNTEAFF. The nucleotides read TGTGCCAGCAGTTACTCGTGGAGAAGGGGGAACACTGAAGCTTTCTTT.